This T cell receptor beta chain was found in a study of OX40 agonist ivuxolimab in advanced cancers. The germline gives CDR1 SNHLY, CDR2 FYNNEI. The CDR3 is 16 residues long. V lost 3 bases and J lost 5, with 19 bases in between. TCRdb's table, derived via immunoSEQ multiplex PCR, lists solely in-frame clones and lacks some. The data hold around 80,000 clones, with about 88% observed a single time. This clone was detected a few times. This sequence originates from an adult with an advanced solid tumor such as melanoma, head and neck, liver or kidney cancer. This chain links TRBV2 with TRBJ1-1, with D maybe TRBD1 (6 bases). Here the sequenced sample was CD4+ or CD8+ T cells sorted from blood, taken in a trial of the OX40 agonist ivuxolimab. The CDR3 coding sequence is TGTGCCAGCAGTGACTTAGGCCCGGGGGCTGGAACTGAAGCTTTCTTT. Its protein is CASSDLGPGAGTEAFF.